The T cell receptor beta chain described here comes from a study of blood T cell repertoires in COVID-19. The protocol was immunoSEQ multiplex PCR, while the TCRdb copy is restricted to in-frame clones and leaves out a portion. Of some 73,000 clones in the sample, approximately 80% were seen once. The CDR3 sequence is 16 residues long. The junction had 7 bases not matched to a gene; V was cut back by 1 base and J by 4 bases. CDR1 is LGHNA, CDR2 YNFKEQ, per germline. The sample was peripheral blood. The chain recombines TRBV4-2 with TRBJ1-2; 9 bases fit TRBD1. The clonotype was recovered from a man between 70 and 80 years old with COVID-19, enrolled during active disease. The CDR3 DNA is TGTGCCAGCAGCCAAGGCTGGACAGGGGAGGGCTATGGCTACACCTTC. It specifies CASSQGWTGEGYGYTF.